The source of this T cell receptor beta chain is a study of beta chain features in type 1 diabetes. Study-level points and caveats: Naive, central memory and Treg TCRB repertoires seemed to resemble each other more closely in patients than they did in healthy donors. Shortening of TCRB CDR3s, moderate but significant, appeared in all four CD4+ subsets of Type 1 diabetes patients.

What was sequenced were expressed TCRB transcripts, since all of the isolated RNA had been reverse transcribed. Method: immunoSEQ multiplex PCR; TCRdb's copy keeps in-frame clones and lacks some. Here the sample spans about 620,000 clones, 15% to 19% being singletons. CDR3 size: 14 residues. Germline CDR1 and CDR2: MNHEY and SMNVEV (reference sequence). V shed 6 bases and J 3 bases; nucleotides not matched to a gene: 5. Markers CD45RO/CCR7/CD25/CD127/CD95/CD27 served to sort CD4+ naive, central memory, regulatory and stem cell-like memory cells. This clone was counted only a few times. Its antigen is undetermined.

Sequencing was performed on naive CD4+ T cells from blood. The receptor was derived from a young man in good health. This chain links TRBV27 with TRBJ2-7; TRBD1 aligns across 10 bases. CDR3 in DNA: TGTGCCAGCAGACGACAGGGGGCGAACTACGAGCAGTACTTC. This codes for CASRRQGANYEQYF.